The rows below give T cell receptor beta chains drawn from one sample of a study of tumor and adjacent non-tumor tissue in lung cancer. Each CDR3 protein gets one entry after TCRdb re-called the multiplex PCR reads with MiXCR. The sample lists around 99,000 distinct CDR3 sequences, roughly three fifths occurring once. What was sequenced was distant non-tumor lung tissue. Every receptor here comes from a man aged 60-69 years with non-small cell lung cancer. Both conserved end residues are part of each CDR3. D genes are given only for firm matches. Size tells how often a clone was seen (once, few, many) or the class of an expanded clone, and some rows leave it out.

CDR3aa: CNDNEATQGGTGEQFF; CDR3nt: TGCAATGATAACGAGGCCACACAGGGTGGCACGGGTGAGCAGTTCTTC; v_gene: TRBV29-1; abundance: NA; j_gene: TRBJ2-1; d_gene: NA
CDR3aa: CAWSGFGVGGGTDTQYF; CDR3nt: TGTGCCTGGAGTGGGTTCGGAGTGGGAGGTGGCACAGATACGCAGTATTTT; v_gene: TRBV30; abundance: NA; j_gene: TRBJ2-3; d_gene: NA
CDR3aa: CASSSDMGAGANVLTF; CDR3nt: TGTGCCAGCAGCTCGGACATGGGGGCTGGGGCCAACGTCCTGACTTTC; v_gene: TRBV11-2; abundance: medium-sized; j_gene: TRBJ2-6; d_gene: NA
CDR3aa: CAISLLGRDTNEQFF; CDR3nt: TGTGCCATCAGTTTGTTGGGCAGGGATACCAATGAGCAGTTCTTC; v_gene: TRBV12-3/TRBV12-4; abundance: once; j_gene: TRBJ2-1; d_gene: NA
CDR3aa: CASSTRQGGGELFF; CDR3nt: TGTGCCAGCAGTACCAGACAGGGAGGCGGGGAGCTGTTTTTT; v_gene: TRBV6-6; abundance: many; j_gene: TRBJ2-2; d_gene: NA
CDR3aa: CASSPQGAGGLEQYF; CDR3nt: TGTGCCAGCAGCCCCCAGGGAGCGGGAGGGCTTGAGCAGTACTTC; v_gene: TRBV28; abundance: few; j_gene: TRBJ2-7; d_gene: TRBD2
CDR3aa: CSTRKRGFTDTQYF; CDR3nt: TGCAGCACCCGCAAAAGGGGGTTCACAGATACACAGTATTTT; v_gene: TRBV29-1; abundance: NA; j_gene: TRBJ2-3; d_gene: NA
CDR3aa: CSVLPGQGAGANVLTF; CDR3nt: TGCAGCGTTCTACCGGGACAGGGGGCTGGGGCCAACGTCCTGACTTTC; v_gene: TRBV29-1; abundance: NA; j_gene: TRBJ2-6; d_gene: TRBD1
CDR3aa: CASSRRQGVRTDTQYF; CDR3nt: TGCGCCAGCAGCAGGCGACAGGGGGTTCGCACAGATACGCAGTATTTT; v_gene: TRBV5-1; abundance: NA; j_gene: TRBJ2-3; d_gene: TRBD1
CDR3aa: CASSPFGSSSYNEQFF; CDR3nt: TGTGCCAGCAGTCCCTTTGGGAGCAGCTCCTACAATGAGCAGTTCTTC; v_gene: TRBV2; abundance: NA; j_gene: TRBJ2-1; d_gene: NA
CDR3aa: CASSSINYGYTF; CDR3nt: TGTGCCAGCAGTTCGATTAACTATGGCTACACCTTC; v_gene: TRBV12-3/TRBV12-4; abundance: NA; j_gene: TRBJ1-2; d_gene: NA
CDR3aa: CASSAEGDRPMSDEKLFF; CDR3nt: TGTGCCAGCTCAGCAGAGGGGGACAGGCCAATGTCTGATGAAAAACTGTTTTTT; v_gene: TRBV18; abundance: many; j_gene: TRBJ1-4; d_gene: TRBD1
CDR3aa: CASNHRGQNTEVFF; CDR3nt: TGTGCCAGCAATCACAGGGGTCAGAACACTGAAGTTTTCTTT; v_gene: TRBV6-5; abundance: NA; j_gene: TRBJ1-1; d_gene: TRBD1
CDR3aa: CASSEADSWIAATDTLYF; CDR3nt: TGTGCCAGCAGTGAAGCCGATTCCTGGATAGCGGCCACAGATACGCTGTATTTT; v_gene: TRBV6-1; abundance: once; j_gene: TRBJ2-3; d_gene: NA
CDR3aa: CPSSQDSQGYTF; CDR3nt: TGTCCCAGCAGTCAGGACAGTCAGGGCTACACCTTC; v_gene: TRBV12-3/TRBV12-4; abundance: NA; j_gene: TRBJ1-2; d_gene: NA
CDR3aa: CAWRSGGGRDTQYF; CDR3nt: TGTGCCTGGAGGTCAGGAGGGGGAAGAGATACGCAGTATTTT; v_gene: TRBV30; abundance: NA; j_gene: TRBJ2-3; d_gene: NA
CDR3aa: CASSSITGTSGRGAEQFF; CDR3nt: TGTGCCAGCAGTTCAATCACCGGGACTAGCGGGAGAGGCGCTGAGCAGTTCTTC; v_gene: TRBV28; abundance: NA; j_gene: TRBJ2-1; d_gene: TRBD2
CDR3aa: CASSLVRTSSNYSCTF; CDR3nt: TGTGCCAGCAGTTTAGTCAGGACTTCTTCAAACTATAGCTGCACATTC; v_gene: TRBV12-3/TRBV12-4; abundance: once; j_gene: TRBJ1-2; d_gene: NA
CDR3aa: CASSPTRGINYGYTF; CDR3nt: TGTGCCAGCTCACCGACTCGGGGCATCAACTATGGCTACACCTTC; v_gene: TRBV18; abundance: NA; j_gene: TRBJ1-2; d_gene: NA
CDR3aa: CSWSVRLRSSYNEQFF; CDR3nt: TGTTCCTGGAGTGTACGCCTCAGGAGCTCCTACAATGAGCAGTTCTTC; v_gene: TRBV30; abundance: NA; j_gene: TRBJ2-1; d_gene: NA
CDR3aa: CSGTSGRSQETQYF; CDR3nt: TGCAGCGGGACTAGCGGGAGGTCCCAAGAGACCCAGTACTTC; v_gene: TRBV20-1; abundance: many; j_gene: TRBJ2-5; d_gene: TRBD2
CDR3aa: CASSLRGVTETQYF; CDR3nt: TGTGCCAGCAGCCTGCGGGGAGTCACAGAAACCCAGTACTTC; v_gene: TRBV7-8; abundance: NA; j_gene: TRBJ2-5; d_gene: NA
CDR3aa: CASSFTEEPYYEQYF; CDR3nt: TGTGCCAGCAGTTTCACCGAAGAACCCTACTACGAGCAGTACTTC; v_gene: TRBV28; abundance: NA; j_gene: TRBJ2-7; d_gene: NA
CDR3aa: CSVGDSTDTYYF; CDR3nt: TGCAGCGTTGGGGACAGCACAGATACGTATTATTTT; v_gene: TRBV29-1; abundance: NA; j_gene: TRBJ2-3; d_gene: TRBD1
CDR3aa: CASSTYLAGLPSYEQYF; CDR3nt: TGTGCCAGTAGCACATACCTTGCAGGGCTACCTTCCTACGAGCAGTACTTC; v_gene: TRBV11-2; abundance: NA; j_gene: TRBJ2-7; d_gene: NA
CDR3aa: CASSSGLIGEQFF; CDR3nt: TGTGCCAGCAGTTCGGGACTAATCGGTGAGCAGTTCTTC; v_gene: TRBV12-3/TRBV12-4; abundance: many; j_gene: TRBJ2-1; d_gene: TRBD2